This record covers a single T cell receptor (beta chain). Its antigen is currently unknown. This record belongs to a study of T cells in localized non-small cell lung cancer. CDR3 length: 15 residues. Trimming stripped 3 bases from V and 4 bases from J, with 16 bases between. CDR1 and CDR2 from the germline V gene are SGDLS and YYNGEE. TCRdb's table, derived via immunoSEQ multiplex PCR, lists solely in-frame clones and lacks some. The data contain about 19,000 clones, approximately 91% of them singletons. The study, taken as a whole, reports: Uninvolved adjacent lung had the highest recorded T cell clonality, with tumor below it. Only one tumor region was sequenced, so heterogeneity remains possible.

Source: peripheral blood, taken before any cancer treatment. The clonotype was recovered from a woman aged 40 to 75 with stage I lung adenocarcinoma. This chain connects TRBV9 to TRBJ2-5, with D maybe TRBD1 (6 bases). Written as DNA, the CDR3 is TGTGCCAGCAGCGGGAGACAGGAGGTGGGAGAGACCCAGTACTTC. Translating it yields CASSGRQEVGETQYF.